Shown below are 30 T cell receptor beta chains from a single sample sequenced in a study of shared clonotypes between healthy human individuals. The repertoire was sequenced with immunoSEQ multiplex PCR; TCRdb's copy has only in-frame clones and lacks some. The table includes about 1.1 million clones, 77% detected once. The source material was memory CD4+ T cells from PBMCs. As for subset: CD45RA-negative fraction. These receptors came from a man younger than 30 in good health. Some clones in this sample may be carry-over from other donors' samples.

The chain uses TRBV4-3 and TRBJ2-7, with D perhaps TRBD1 (5 bases). CDR3 size: 11 residues. The germline V gene encodes CDR1 LGHNA and CDR2 YSLEER. The V end lost 1 base, the J end lost 11 bases, and 9 bases lay between the germline ends. The CDR3 reads CASSQGGRKYF. CDR3 coding DNA: TGCGCCAGCAGCCAAGGGGGCCGGAAGTACTTC.

V usage is TRBV14 and J usage is TRBJ2-7; tentative D call: TRBD1 (6 bases). The CDR3 is 14 amino acids. Germline V gene data show CDR1 as SGHDN and CDR2 as FVKESK. V lost 3 bases and J lost 3, with 12 bases in between. CDR3 sequence (DNA): TGTGCCAGCAGCCAGGACAGTACAATCTACGAGCAGTACTTC. Protein sequence: CASSQDSTIYEQYF.

J is TRBJ2-7 and V is TRBV19; perhaps TRBD1 as D (5 bases). The germline V gene encodes CDR1 LNHDA and CDR2 SQIVND (reference sequence). V dropped 1 base and J dropped 2 bases, with 12 bases sitting between them. The CDR3 runs to 15 residues. CDR3 region: CASSIGAGNAYEQYF. The CDR3 region has the DNA TGTGCCAGTAGTATAGGGGCAGGGAATGCCTACGAGCAGTACTTC.

The chain joins TRBV18 to TRBJ1-5; no clear D. Trimming left V 3 bases short and J 5 bases short, with 8 bases between. The germline CDR1 and CDR2 sequences are KGHSH and LQKENI. This CDR3 has 13 amino acids. The CDR3 nucleotides are TGTGCCAGCTCACCTTCGGACGATCAGCCCCAGCATTTT. Translating it yields CASSPSDDQPQHF. Using reference TRBV18 and TRBJ1-5 for the parts outside the CDR3, the full variable domain is NAGVMQNPRHLVRRRGQEARLRCSPMKGHSHVYWYRQLPEEGLKFMVYLQKENIIDESGMPKERFSAEFPKEGPSILRIQQVVRGDSAAYFCASSPSDDQPQHFGDGTRLSIL.

On this clone: Mismatch with germline at one junction end may stem from a read error. Different DNA sequences within this sample yield the same CDR3. The chain links TRBV6-6 to TRBJ1-1; D is unclear. In germline, CDR1 is MNHNY, CDR2 SVGAGI (reference sequence). The CDR3 loop spans 14 amino acids. CDR3: CASSFVPRYTEAFF. Here the CDR3 DNA reads TGTGCCAGCTCTTTCGTACCTCGGTACACTGAAGCCTTCTTT.

This clone was seen more than once but under ten times. V usage is TRBV27 and J usage is TRBJ2-7, with D unresolved. Germline V gene data show CDR1 as MNHEY and CDR2 as SMNVEV (reference sequence). The CDR3 is 13 residues long. V gave up 0 bases and J gave up 7 bases, with 10 bases separating them. CDR3 DNA: TGTGCCAGCAGTTTATCAAGCTATAGGGAGCAGTACTTC. Translation: CASSLSSYREQYF.

There are a few counts of this clone. V gene TRBV9 combines with J gene TRBJ1-2; D remains ambiguous. The germline CDR1 and CDR2 sequences are SGDLS and YYNGEE. The length of the CDR3 is 13 residues. Trimming shortened V by 0 bases and J by 4 bases, and 7 bases separated the two germline ends. CDR3 residues: CASSVASSYGYTF. The CDR3 DNA is TGTGCCAGCAGCGTAGCTTCGAGCTATGGCTACACCTTC.

The chain links TRBV6-1 to TRBJ2-7; D is uncertain. From germline, CDR1 is MNHNS and CDR2 SASEGT. The V and J ends lost 7 bases and 0 bases respectively, with 16 bases between them. This CDR3 comprises 15 residues. Written as DNA, the CDR3 is TGTGCCAGCATTCCCTATCCCCAAAGCTCCTACGAGCAGTACTTC. As protein: CASIPYPQSSYEQYF.

J is TRBJ2-7 and V is TRBV4-3, with D perhaps being TRBD1 or TRBD2 (6 bases each). V shed 0 bases and J shed 2 bases, with 11 bases lying between them. From germline, CDR1 is LGHNA and CDR2 YSLEER. CDR3 size: 15 residues. This CDR3 is CASSQDFGGAYEQYF. The CDR3 coding sequence is TGCGCCAGCAGCCAAGATTTCGGGGGCGCCTACGAGCAGTACTTC.

This clone was seen once. The chain joins TRBV20-1 to TRBJ1-2; D gene uncertain. The CDR3 runs 11 residues. Trimming took off 3 bases at V and 8 bases at J, with 10 bases between the two ends. Germline-derived CDR1 and CDR2 are DFQATT and SNEGSKA (reference sequence). DNA of the CDR3: TGCAGTGCTAGTCAGGAGACGGGCTACACCTTC. As protein: CSASQETGYTF.

A few counts support this clone. This could be a read error, since a much larger clone is one nucleotide away. Other DNA sequences in this specimen translate into the identical CDR3. The V call is TRBV2, the J call TRBJ2-5, with D uncertain. The CDR3 has 10 residues. Trimming cost V 5 bases and J 2 bases, with 0 bases left between them. From germline, CDR1 is SNHLY and CDR2 FYNNEI. In nucleotides, the CDR3 is TGTGCCAGCAGTCAAGAGACCCAGTACTTC. This translates into CASSQETQYF.

The V gene is TRBV5-1, the J gene TRBJ2-1; D is uncertain. The CDR3 consists of 18 residues. V was cut by 4 bases and J by 0 bases, with 20 bases left in between. CDR1 is SGHRS and CDR2 is YFSETQ in the germline V gene. The CDR3 sequence is CASSPPGPPMGSYNEQFF. The CDR3 DNA is TGCGCCAGCAGCCCTCCGGGCCCCCCAATGGGCTCCTACAATGAGCAGTTCTTC.

This chain uses TRBV5-1 with TRBJ1-1, with unresolved D. This CDR3 has 14 amino acids. The V end was cut by 3 bases, the J end by 1 base, with 10 bases between. Germline CDR1 is SGHRS and CDR2 is YFSETQ. The CDR3 loop is CASSSKDGNTEAFF. In nucleotides, the CDR3 is TGCGCCAGCAGCTCCAAGGACGGGAACACTGAAGCTTTCTTT.

The CDR3 here is CASSYGLGQETQYF. The CDR3 DNA reads TGTGCCAGCAGTTACGGGCTCGGCCAAGAGACCCAGTACTTC. The V gene is TRBV6-5, the J gene TRBJ2-5; no definite D call. Germline V gene data show CDR1 as MNHEY and CDR2 as SVGAGI. The CDR3 consists of 14 residues. The V end was cut by 2 bases, the J end by 1 base, with 8 bases between.

This sequence joins TRBV7-3 and TRBJ2-3, with TRBD2 matching 7 bases. This CDR3 region has 15 residues. V lost 6 bases and J lost 5; bases outside the gene matches: 11. Germline V lookup: CDR1 SGHTA, CDR2 FQGTGA. CDR3 nucleotides: TGTGCCAGCAGGTTCGGAGTGGCGGGAGAAGATACGCAGTATTTT. Its protein product is CASRFGVAGEDTQYF.

The chain recombines TRBV27 with TRBJ1-2; D is perhaps TRBD1 (6 bases). This CDR3 is built from 13 residues. V lost 4 bases to trimming and J lost 7 bases, with 13 bases between them. The germline V gene has CDR1 MNHEY and CDR2 SMNVEV (reference sequence). CDR3 coding DNA: TGTGCCAGCAGTTCAACAGGGCCCCTTGGCTACACCTTC. Translated: CASSSTGPLGYTF.

The chain employs TRBV11-3 and TRBJ2-1, with 15 bases identical to TRBD2. This CDR3 region has 16 residues. V shed 5 bases, J shed 9 bases, and the junction held 8 bases outside the gene matches. Germline values: CDR1 SGHNT, CDR2 YENEEA. The CDR3: CASSAGTSGRSGEQFF. The CDR3 bases are TGTGCCAGCAGCGCAGGGACTAGCGGGAGGTCTGGTGAGCAGTTCTTC.

Many counts were recorded for this clone. The V call is TRBV11-3, the J call TRBJ2-1; 8 bases map to TRBD2. The CDR3 loop spans 15 amino acids. The V segment lost 4 bases and the J segment 4 bases; nucleotides outside the gene matches: 6. Germline V gives CDR1 SGHNT, CDR2 YENEEA. CDR3 nucleotides: TGTGCCAGCAGCTCAGTAGCGGGATCATACAATGAGCAGTTCTTC. Encoded protein: CASSSVAGSYNEQFF.

The rearrangement links TRBV18 to TRBJ1-1; D is possibly TRBD1 (5 bases). Trimming took 0 bases from V and 1 from J, leaving 9 bases between them. The germline CDR1 and CDR2 sequences are KGHSH and LQKENI. This CDR3 is 15 amino acids long. The CDR3 spells CASSPPSGPNTEAFF. The CDR3 nucleotides are TGTGCCAGCTCACCACCATCGGGGCCGAACACTGAAGCTTTCTTT.

This clone was detected only once. The chain has TRBV25-1 and TRBJ2-7; maybe TRBD2 (6 bases). From germline, CDR1 is MGHDK and CDR2 SYGVNS. V lost 5 bases to trimming and J lost 4 bases, with 15 bases between them. The CDR3 has 14 residues. The DNA for the CDR3 is TGTGCCAGCAGTCCGGGTAGCGGAGCTTACGAGCAGTACTTC. Amino acids: CASSPGSGAYEQYF.

The chain has TRBV5-1 and TRBJ2-5; D may be TRBD2 (5 bases). The CDR3 is 13 residues long. Trimming removed 5 bases at V and 3 bases at J, with 11 bases between. Germline lookup yields CDR1 SGHRS and CDR2 YFSETQ. CDR3 loop: CASSVGIEETQYF. CDR3 DNA sequence: TGCGCCAGCAGTGTCGGGATTGAAGAGACCCAGTACTTC.

The V gene is TRBV18, the J gene TRBJ2-1; D is perhaps TRBD1 (6 bases). The germline CDR1 and CDR2 sequences are KGHSH and LQKENI. The CDR3 has 12 amino acids. The V and J ends lost 4 bases and 10 bases respectively, with 11 bases between them. CDR3 DNA sequence: TGTGCCAGCTCACAACCCGGGACAGAGCAGTTCTTC. Encoded protein: CASSQPGTEQFF. Combining the CDR3 with reference TRBV18 and TRBJ2-1 gives the whole variable domain NAGVMQNPRHLVRRRGQEARLRCSPMKGHSHVYWYRQLPEEGLKFMVYLQKENIIDESGMPKERFSAEFPKEGPSILRIQQVVRGDSAAYFCASSQPGTEQFFGPGTRLTVL.

On this clone: This sample includes further DNA sequences coding for the same CDR3. The chain joins TRBV30 to TRBJ2-7; D call uncertain. V shed 0 bases and J shed 1 base, with 10 bases lying between them. Looked up from germline, CDR1 is GTSNPN and CDR2 is SVGIG (reference sequence). The CDR3 totals 14 residues. The CDR3 DNA reads as TGTGCCTGGAGTGTACTAAAGGGTTCCTACGAGCAGTACTTC. Amino acids: CAWSVLKGSYEQYF.

The rearrangement joins TRBV9 to TRBJ1-2; 9 nucleotides match TRBD1. This CDR3 is built from 15 residues. Unmatched junction bases numbered 12, after V lost 4 bases and J lost 8 bases. CDR1 is SGDLS and CDR2 is YYNGEE in the germline V gene. Here the CDR3 reads CASSTGLQGAGGYTF. The CDR3, as DNA: TGTGCCAGCAGCACCGGCCTACAGGGGGCAGGGGGCTACACCTTC.

Of note for this clone: Other DNA variants within this sample encode the same CDR3. This chain links TRBV5-6 with TRBJ2-6, with D maybe TRBD2 (5 bases). CDR1 and CDR2 from the germline V gene are SGHDT and YYEEEE. There are 15 residues in the CDR3. V was pared by 4 bases and J by 1 base, with 9 bases between. The CDR3 loop reads CASSPGVSGANVLTF. CDR3 DNA sequence: TGTGCCAGCAGCCCCGGGGTATCTGGGGCCAACGTCCTGACTTTC. Complete variable domain (other parts from reference TRBV5-6 and TRBJ2-6): DAGVTQSPTHLIKTRGQQVTLRCSPKSGHDTVSWYQQALGQGPQFIFQYYEEEERQRGNFPDRFSGHQFPNYSSELNVNALLLGDSALYLCASSPGVSGANVLTFGAGSRLTVL.

This sequence joins TRBV5-5 and TRBJ2-7; either TRBD1 or TRBD2 may supply D (5 bases each). This CDR3 has 11 residues. V was pared by 10 bases and J by 12 bases, with 20 bases between. Germline CDR1 is SGHKS and CDR2 is YYEKEE (reference sequence). In DNA, the CDR3 is TGTGCCGGGTGCCGGGACGTGCGTCCGTACTTC. It codes for CAGCRDVRPYF.

The genes are TRBV4-2 and TRBJ1-4; the match to TRBD1 covers 7 bases. The CDR3 is 18 amino acids. CDR1 and CDR2 (germline): LGHNA, YNFKEQ. V trimming: 0 bases; J trimming: 10 bases; junction bases outside the gene matches: 17. The CDR3 is CASSQDRGSRGLRIKLFF. The CDR3 DNA sequence: TGTGCCAGCAGCCAAGATCGAGGGTCGAGGGGGCTTCGCATAAAACTGTTTTTT.

This clone turned up a few times. The chain uses TRBV25-1 and TRBJ2-4; maybe TRBD1 (6 bases). CDR1 and CDR2 from the germline V gene are MGHDK and SYGVNS. V was cut by 5 bases and J by 7 bases, with 12 bases left in between. The CDR3 has 13 residues. CDR3 protein: CASSLGALNIQYF. As DNA, the CDR3 is TGTGCCAGCAGTTTGGGGGCGCTGAACATTCAGTACTTC.

This sequence joins TRBV4-1 and TRBJ1-3, with a weak D call TRBD1 (6 bases). Germline V CDR1 and CDR2: MGHRA, YSYEKL. The CDR3 totals 16 residues. Trimming removed 4 bases at V and 2 bases at J, with 15 bases between. The CDR3 spells CASSPPGTIPGNTIYF. The CDR3 DNA reads as TGCGCCAGCAGCCCACCGGGGACAATTCCTGGAAACACCATATATTTT.

This sequence joins TRBV5-1 and TRBJ2-2; D assignment may be TRBD1 or TRBD2 (6 bases each). The CDR3 has 18 amino acids. V lost 2 bases to trimming and J lost 1 base, with 18 bases between them. Germline loops: CDR1 SGHRS, CDR2 YFSETQ. The CDR3: CASSLAPGGGLNTGELFF. The CDR3 coding sequence is TGCGCCAGCAGCTTAGCCCCTGGAGGGGGACTGAACACCGGGGAGCTGTTTTTT.